These 11 T cell receptor beta chains were all obtained from the same sample, sequenced in a study of cytomegalovirus exposure and HLA in healthy donors. A multiplex PCR was run with 60 Vbeta primers and 13 Jbeta primers. Clones were sequenced by immunoSEQ multiplex PCR, and TCRdb holds only the in-frame ones, with some missing. The top ten clones hold about 0.76% of a sample with about 170,000 clones, approximately 81% of them seen once. Sequenced material: PBMCs. The origin of the receptors is a woman in her late teens or twenties in good health and CMV-seronegative.

The chain links TRBV7-6 to TRBJ2-1, with D tentatively TRBD1 (6 bases). The CDR3 sequence is 12 residues long. Trimming shortened V by 5 bases and J by 10 bases, and 12 bases separated the two germline ends. The germline V gene has CDR1 SGHVS and CDR2 FNYEAQ. In DNA form, the CDR3 reads TGTGCCAGCAGCCAAACAGGGTACGAGCAGTTCTTC. Encoded protein: CASSQTGYEQFF.

The chain combines TRBV28 with TRBJ2-7, with 9 bases matching TRBD1. Unmatched junction bases numbered 14, after V lost 3 bases and J lost 2 bases. Germline lookup yields CDR1 MDHEN and CDR2 SYDVKM. CDR3 length equals 18 residues. CDR3 region: CASSLVGVEGTGTYEQYF. In DNA form, the CDR3 reads TGTGCCAGCAGTTTGGTGGGGGTGGAGGGGACAGGGACCTACGAGCAGTACTTC.

V and J are TRBV27 and TRBJ2-1, with TRBD2 matching 9 bases. The V segment lost 8 bases and the J segment 8 bases; nucleotides outside the gene matches: 13. The CDR3 totals 15 residues. CDR1 is MNHEY, CDR2 SMNVEV, per germline (reference sequence). The CDR3 protein is CASALGLATFYEQFF. Here the CDR3 DNA reads TGTGCCAGCGCCTTAGGACTAGCGACCTTCTATGAGCAGTTCTTC.

V is TRBV29-1 and J is TRBJ1-1; 7 bases agree with TRBD1. Germline assignment: CDR1 SQVTM and CDR2 ANQGSEA. This CDR3 region has 13 residues. V lost 3 bases and J lost 0; bases outside the gene matches: 1. CDR3 in amino acids: CSVETGMNTEAFF. CDR3 coding DNA: TGCAGCGTTGAGACAGGGATGAACACTGAAGCTTTCTTT.

V is TRBV27 and J is TRBJ1-5; D is ambiguous. The CDR3 runs to 13 residues. V was cut by 8 bases and J by 6 bases, with 14 bases left in between. The germline V gene encodes CDR1 MNHEY and CDR2 SMNVEV (reference sequence). CDR3 protein: CASRRGFGQPQHF. The CDR3 coding sequence is TGTGCCAGCCGGAGAGGGTTCGGTCAGCCCCAGCATTTT.

This clone was recorded once. The same CDR3 can be traced to other DNA sequences in this sample. The chain joins TRBV4-1 to TRBJ1-1, with D perhaps TRBD1 (6 bases). CDR3 length: 18 amino acids. The ends were cut back, 0 bases at V and 1 base at J, with 18 bases in the middle. Per germline, CDR1 MGHRA and CDR2 YSYEKL. The CDR3 coding sequence is TGCGCCAGCAGCCAAGATAGGGCAGGGGTCGGAAAGAACACTGAAGCTTTCTTT. This encodes CASSQDRAGVGKNTEAFF.

The V and J genes are TRBV27 and TRBJ1-1; D ambiguous. Trimming took 4 bases from V and 4 from J, leaving 19 bases between them. CDR1 and CDR2 from the germline V gene are MNHEY and SMNVEV (reference sequence). CDR3 length: 16 residues. This CDR3 reads CASSSGGQIFSTEAFF. DNA for the CDR3: TGTGCCAGCAGTTCGGGAGGCCAAATTTTCAGCACTGAAGCTTTCTTT.

The chain recombines TRBV29-1 with TRBJ2-1; 8 nucleotides agree with TRBD1. This CDR3 has 16 residues. The V gene's germline CDR1 is SQVTM and CDR2 ANQGSEA. V gave up 3 bases and J gave up 4 bases; unmatched junction bases: 11. CDR3: CSVEGDRSGIYNEQFF. The CDR3 nucleotides read TGCAGCGTTGAGGGGGACAGGTCGGGGATATACAATGAGCAGTTCTTC.

This chain joins TRBV5-4 and TRBJ2-5, with 9 bases that match TRBD1. The V segment lost 4 bases and the J segment 4 bases; nucleotides outside the gene matches: 11. The germline V gene encodes CDR1 SGHNT and CDR2 YYREEE (reference sequence). CDR3 size: 16 residues. This CDR3 is CASSPPPQGAGETQYF. The CDR3 DNA is TGTGCCAGCAGCCCGCCCCCACAGGGGGCAGGAGAGACCCAGTACTTC.

V and J are TRBV7-9 and TRBJ2-1; a weak D match, TRBD2 (6 bases). The V gene lost 5 bases and the J gene lost 7 bases, with 12 bases spanning the gap. Germline values: CDR1 SEHNR, CDR2 FQNEAQ (reference sequence). The CDR3 totals 13 residues. CDR3 nucleotide sequence: TGTGCCAGCAGCCCACCGCGGGGAAATGAGCAGTTCTTC. Translating it yields CASSPPRGNEQFF.

V is TRBV19 and J is TRBJ2-1; D gene uncertain. CDR1 LNHDA and CDR2 SQIVND come from the germline V gene (reference sequence). CDR3 size: 13 residues. Trimming left V 0 bases short and J 9 bases short, with 9 bases between. CDR3 residues: CASSIDEELEQFF. In nucleotides, the CDR3 is TGTGCCAGTAGTATAGATGAAGAGCTTGAGCAGTTCTTC.